This T cell receptor (beta chain) was obtained from a study of T cells in Graves' hyperthyroidism and ophthalmopathy. The study, taken as a whole, reports: Classification by a 13 V-J model distinguished ophthalmopathy from stable hyperthyroidism.

Of note for this clonotype: The antigen remains undetermined. This may be a read error: a much more frequent sequence differs by one nucleotide.

Patients affected by ophthalmopathy presented a Clinical Activity Score of at least 3, a NOSPECS grade of at least 4, and disease duration below 3 months. It was uncontrolled infection, other autoimmune disease, pregnancy or lactation that excluded patients. TCR beta CDR3 regions were amplified from RNA transcripts. The primer set for the first-round RT-PCR of the TCR CDR3 was HTBI. TCRdb re-called the multiplex PCR reads through MiXCR, storing one row per CDR3 protein. Seen here are some 320,000 distinct CDR3 sequences, roughly an eighth observed once, and the top ten hold around 32%. Trimming cost V 3 bases and J 4 bases, with 11 bases left between them. This CDR3 is built from 14 residues.

This rearrangement joins TRBV12-3 or TRBV12-4 to TRBJ2-3; D may correspond to TRBD1 or TRBD2 (5 bases each). The specimen was blood. This receptor was taken from a woman aged 40 to 50 with Graves' ophthalmopathy. For the CDR3, the DNA is TGTGCCAGCAGTTTTGAGGGGAAGGCAGATACGCAGTATTTT. Protein: CASSFEGKADTQYF.